Listed below are T cell receptor beta chains from one sample, sequenced in a study of blood T cell repertoires in COVID-19. The assay was immunoSEQ multiplex PCR, and TCRdb's table has in-frame clones only and misses some. The sample shows around 300,000 clones, roughly 85% of them seen only once. The sequenced sample consisted of peripheral blood. The receptor source for this set is a woman aged 45-59 years who had recovered from COVID-19. Each CDR3 is given with its conserved first and last residue. The D gene is left open where the match is weak. The listing skips clone size in some rows; elsewhere it reads once, few, many or a size class.

J	size	V	D	CDR3	DNA
TRBJ2-4	-	TRBV20-1	TRBD2	CSASSGGSLNIQYF	TGCAGTGCTAGTAGCGGGGGGAGTCTAAACATTCAGTACTTC
TRBJ1-3	-	TRBV23-1	-	CASNTGGAGNTIYF	TGCGCCAGCAACACTGGGGGGGCTGGAAACACCATATATTTT
TRBJ1-1	-	TRBV24-1	-	CATSFAGNTEAFF	TGTGCCACCAGTTTCGCAGGGAACACTGAAGCTTTCTTT
TRBJ2-2	-	TRBV7-3	-	CASSFPGTNTGELFF	TGTGCCAGCAGCTTCCCAGGCACCAACACCGGGGAGCTGTTTTTT
TRBJ2-7	-	TRBV5-1	-	CASSVSSGSRNEQYF	TGCGCCAGCAGCGTGAGTTCGGGTTCTCGGAACGAGCAGTACTTC
TRBJ2-1	-	TRBV7-3	-	CASSLSGALGNEQFF	TGTGCCAGCAGCTTAAGCGGGGCCTTGGGGAATGAGCAGTTCTTC
TRBJ1-5	-	TRBV19	TRBD1	CASSMGGDRGNQPQHF	TGTGCCAGTAGTATGGGAGGGGACAGGGGCAATCAGCCCCAGCATTTT
TRBJ1-4	few	TRBV28	TRBD1	CASLSGQGATNEKLFF	TGTGCCAGCTTAAGCGGACAGGGGGCGACTAATGAAAAACTGTTTTTT
TRBJ2-5	-	TRBV7-6	TRBD1	CASSLNPGTGKETQYF	TGTGCCAGCAGCCTCAACCCCGGGACAGGGAAAGAGACCCAGTACTTC
TRBJ2-1	-	TRBV30	TRBD1	CAWSNRGPYNEQFF	TGTGCCTGGAGCAACAGGGGGCCGTACAATGAGCAGTTCTTC
TRBJ2-3	-	TRBV7-3	-	CASSFGSPRDTQYF	TGTGCCAGCAGCTTTGGGAGTCCTAGGGATACGCAGTATTTT
TRBJ1-4	-	TRBV2	TRBD1	CASSEALGTGRWEKLFF	TGTGCCAGCAGTGAAGCGCTAGGGACAGGGCGGTGGGAAAAACTGTTTTTT
TRBJ1-6	-	TRBV5-4	-	CASSLDGDFGNSPLHF	TGTGCCAGCAGCTTGGATGGCGACTTTGGGAATTCACCCCTCCACTTT
TRBJ1-1	-	TRBV27	-	CASRWTRPGGAEAFF	TGTGCCAGCAGGTGGACACGACCTGGTGGGGCTGAAGCTTTCTTT
TRBJ1-2	-	TRBV27	-	CASSLTQYYGYTF	TGTGCCAGCAGTTTAACCCAGTACTATGGCTACACCTTC
TRBJ2-2	-	TRBV28	TRBD1	CASRGDRVTGELFF	TGTGCCAGCAGAGGGGACAGGGTCACCGGGGAGCTGTTTTTT
TRBJ2-1	-	TRBV7-2	-	CASSLGGHFHNEQFF	TGTGCCAGCAGCTTAGGGGGGCACTTCCACAATGAGCAGTTCTTC
TRBJ2-3	-	TRBV4-2	-	CASSQGSQGRDTQYF	TGTGCCAGCAGCCAAGGTTCTCAGGGGCGAGATACGCAGTATTTT
TRBJ2-7	-	TRBV19	-	CASLAQSYEQYF	TGTGCCAGTCTAGCGCAGTCCTACGAGCAGTACTTC
TRBJ2-7	-	TRBV19	TRBD1	CASSWGTGRPYEQYF	TGTGCCAGTAGTTGGGGGACAGGGAGGCCCTACGAGCAGTACTTC
TRBJ2-7	once	TRBV6-5	TRBD2	CASRRTSNYEQYF	TGTGCCAGCAGGAGGACTAGTAACTACGAGCAGTACTTC
TRBJ2-1	-	TRBV3-1/TRBV3-2	TRBD2	CASSHPTSGSGEQFF	TGTGCCAGCAGCCATCCAACTAGCGGGAGTGGTGAGCAGTTCTTC
TRBJ1-5	-	TRBV18	TRBD1	CASSPPGQGNQPQHF	TGTGCCAGCTCACCACCCGGACAGGGGAATCAGCCCCAGCATTTT
TRBJ2-7	-	TRBV28	-	CASSLQGLTYEQYF	TGTGCCAGCAGTTTGCAGGGCCTCACCTACGAGCAGTACTTC
TRBJ2-5	-	TRBV11-2	TRBD2	CASSLRRTSGGARETQYF	TGTGCCAGCAGCTTACGCCGGACTAGCGGGGGGGCACGGGAGACCCAGTACTTC
TRBJ1-1	-	TRBV28	-	CASRGGGSGNTEAFF	TGTGCCAGCAGAGGGGGGGGGAGTGGGAACACTGAAGCTTTCTTT
TRBJ2-2	-	TRBV6-9	TRBD1	CATPQMTGDNTGELFF	TGTGCCACCCCACAAATGACAGGGGATAACACCGGGGAGCTGTTTTTT
TRBJ1-1	-	TRBV18	-	CASSQTENTEAFF	TGTGCCAGCTCACAAACAGAGAACACTGAAGCTTTCTTT
TRBJ1-5	once	TRBV2	-	CASRLGRQAIRGPQHF	TGTGCCAGCAGATTGGGGCGGCAGGCGATCAGAGGGCCCCAGCATTTT
TRBJ2-7	few	TRBV27	-	CASSLVRSYEQYF	TGTGCCAGCAGTTTAGTGAGGTCCTACGAGCAGTACTTC
TRBJ1-1	-	TRBV19	-	CASSIGGPPEPWNTEAFF	TGTGCCAGTAGTATAGGAGGGCCCCCGGAGCCGTGGAACACTGAAGCTTTCTTT
TRBJ2-1	many	TRBV9	TRBD2	CASSVATSGPGEQFF	TGTGCCAGCAGCGTAGCGACTAGCGGCCCCGGAGAGCAGTTCTTC
TRBJ2-7	-	TRBV27	TRBD2	CASSFGTSGRASEQYF	TGTGCCAGCAGTTTTGGGACTAGCGGGAGGGCCTCCGAGCAGTACTTC
TRBJ1-1	-	TRBV29-1	TRBD1	CSVGGQGNTEAFF	TGCAGCGTGGGGGGACAGGGGAACACTGAAGCTTTCTTT
TRBJ2-1	-	TRBV2	TRBD1	CASSPGTGGVNEQFF	TGTGCCAGCAGTCCCGGGACAGGGGGAGTCAATGAGCAGTTCTTC
TRBJ1-2	-	TRBV30	TRBD1	CAWSRGQAYGYTF	TGTGCCTGGAGTAGGGGACAGGCATATGGCTACACCTTC
TRBJ1-5	once	TRBV28	-	CASSFGGQQPQHF	TGTGCCAGCAGTTTTGGTGGACAGCAGCCCCAGCATTTT
TRBJ1-2	-	TRBV28	-	CASSSGVVNYGYTF	TGTGCCAGCAGTTCAGGGGTAGTTAACTATGGCTACACCTTC
TRBJ1-4	-	TRBV4-2	TRBD1	CASSQDTGGFEKLFF	TGTGCCAGCAGCCAAGATACAGGGGGTTTTGAAAAACTGTTTTTT
TRBJ1-2	-	TRBV6-2/TRBV6-3	TRBD1	CASSPGTGGPNYGYTF	TGTGCCAGCAGCCCCGGGACAGGGGGCCCCAACTATGGCTACACCTTC
TRBJ2-7	-	TRBV11-2	TRBD2	CASSLGLAQYEQYF	TGTGCCAGCAGCCTCGGACTAGCGCAGTACGAGCAGTACTTC
TRBJ2-7	-	TRBV9	-	CASSVGALTYYEQYF	TGTGCCAGCAGCGTAGGGGCACTTACCTACTACGAGCAGTACTTC
TRBJ2-7	few	TRBV10-2	TRBD2	CASSGNSLRGLAASPLNYEQYF	TGCGCCAGCAGTGGAAATTCTTTACGGGGACTAGCGGCAAGTCCCTTGAACTACGAGCAGTACTTC
TRBJ2-7	-	TRBV5-1	-	CASHRSSGSYEQYF	TGCGCCAGCCACAGGTCCTCAGGGTCCTACGAGCAGTACTTC
TRBJ2-5	-	TRBV7-2	-	CASSLASQGPETQYF	TGTGCCAGCAGCTTAGCGTCCCAGGGGCCCGAGACCCAGTACTTC
TRBJ2-3	-	TRBV6-5	TRBD2	CASSYSGGYTDTQYF	TGTGCCAGCAGTTACAGCGGGGGCTACACAGATACGCAGTATTTT